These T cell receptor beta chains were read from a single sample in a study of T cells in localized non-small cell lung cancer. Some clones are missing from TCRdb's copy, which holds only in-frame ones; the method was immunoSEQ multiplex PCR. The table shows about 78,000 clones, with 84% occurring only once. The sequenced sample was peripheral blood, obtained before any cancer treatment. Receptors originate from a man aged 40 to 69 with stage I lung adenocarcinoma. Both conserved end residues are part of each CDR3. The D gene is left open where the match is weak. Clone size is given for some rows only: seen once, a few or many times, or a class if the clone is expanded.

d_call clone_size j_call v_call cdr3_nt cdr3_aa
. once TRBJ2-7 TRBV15 TGTGCCACCAGCAGGTCGGAGGCATCCTACGAGCAGTACTTC CATSRSEASYEQYF
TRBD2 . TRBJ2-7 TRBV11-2 TGTGCCAGCAGCGCCGCGGGGACTAACTTCGGGGAGCAGTACTTC CASSAAGTNFGEQYF
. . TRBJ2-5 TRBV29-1 TGCAGCCTCATTTCGGGGGCCCAAGAGACCCAGTACTTC CSLISGAQETQYF
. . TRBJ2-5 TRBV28 TGTGCCAGCAGCCAACTCAGAGAGACCCAGTACTTC CASSQLRETQYF
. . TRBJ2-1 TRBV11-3 TGTGCCAGCAGCTCGCACAATGAGCAGTTCTTC CASSSHNEQFF
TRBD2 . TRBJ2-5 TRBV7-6 TGTGCCAGCAGCTTAGGAAGGGGCGGGGGTGCTACAGGGACCCAGTACTTC CASSLGRGGGATGTQYF
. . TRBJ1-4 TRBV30 TGTGCCTGGAGTGTACCGGCAGGGTCTGAAAAACTGTTTTTT CAWSVPAGSEKLFF
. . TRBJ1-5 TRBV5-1 TGCGCCAGCAGCCCAGAAGGGGCCGAACCCCAGCATTTT CASSPEGAEPQHF
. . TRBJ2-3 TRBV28 TGTGCCAGCAGTTCCCCAAGGGACCCTAGCACAGATACGCAGTATTTT CASSSPRDPSTDTQYF
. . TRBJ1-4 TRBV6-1 TGTGCCAGCAGGTTAGGGGAGTGGGAAAAACTGTTTTTT CASRLGEWEKLFF
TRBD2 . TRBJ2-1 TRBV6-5 TGTGCCAGCAATCGACTAGCGGGGGGCACCGAGCAGTTCTTC CASNRLAGGTEQFF
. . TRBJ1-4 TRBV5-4 TGTGCCAGCAGCTTGGGCGGGGGGGCTCGAGAAAAACTGTTTTTT CASSLGGGAREKLFF
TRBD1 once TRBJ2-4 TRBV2 TGTGCCAGCAAGCAACAGGGGGTAGTGAACATTCAGTACTTC CASKQQGVVNIQYF
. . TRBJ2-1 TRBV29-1 TGCAGCGTTGAATCGGGCTCCTACAATGAGCAGTTCTTC CSVESGSYNEQFF
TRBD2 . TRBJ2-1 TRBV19 TGTGCCAGTACCTTAGGGCTAGCGGGATTGGGGAATGAGCAGTTCTTC CASTLGLAGLGNEQFF
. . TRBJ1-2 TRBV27 TGTGCCAGCAGTTTAGCGGGAGTCTCGAAACGCTACACCTTC CASSLAGVSKRYTF
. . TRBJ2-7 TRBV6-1 TGTGCCAGCATTCGGCAGGGTGGTCGAGAGCAGTACTTC CASIRQGGREQYF
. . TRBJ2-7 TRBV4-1 TGCGCCAGCAGCCAAGGACGTATCTCCTACGAGCAGTACTTC CASSQGRISYEQYF
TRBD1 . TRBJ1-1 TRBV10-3 TGTGCCATCAGATCGGACAGGGGCAGAGCTGAAGCTTTCTTT CAIRSDRGRAEAFF
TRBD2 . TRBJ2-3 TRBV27 TGTGCCAGCATTCCTAGCGGGAGACACACAGATACGCAGTATTTT CASIPSGRHTDTQYF
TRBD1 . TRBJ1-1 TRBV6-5 TGTGCCAGCAGCCTGGGACAGTTAATGAACACTGAAGCTTTCTTT CASSLGQLMNTEAFF
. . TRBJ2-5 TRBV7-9 TGTGCCAGCAGCCTCGAGGTGAGAGGAGAGACCCAGTACTTC CASSLEVRGETQYF
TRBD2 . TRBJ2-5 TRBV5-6 TGTGCCAGCAGCTTGTGGGGAGGGGTCAGCCAAGAGACCCAGTACTTC CASSLWGGVSQETQYF
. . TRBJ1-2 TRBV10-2 TGCGCCACCGGGGACGGGATCTTCTATGGCTACACCTTC CATGDGIFYGYTF
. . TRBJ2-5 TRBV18 TGTGCCAGCTCACCACAGGGCCGGGAGACCCAGTACTTC CASSPQGRETQYF
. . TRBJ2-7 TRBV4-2 TGTGCCAGCAGCCAGACCAGGACAAACTACGAGCAGTACTTC CASSQTRTNYEQYF
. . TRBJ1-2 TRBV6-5 TGTGCCAGCAGTTACTCACCAGGGAGTGGCTACACCTTC CASSYSPGSGYTF
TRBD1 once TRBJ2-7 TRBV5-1 TGCGCCAGCAGCTTGGCCTTGACAGGGGCCTACGAGCAGTACTTC CASSLALTGAYEQYF
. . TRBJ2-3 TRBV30 TGTGCCTGGAGCGGCGGGGACAAAAACACAGATACGCAGTATTTT CAWSGGDKNTDTQYF
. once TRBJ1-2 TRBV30 TGTGCCTGGTCGGGCACAGGGCTAAACTATGGCTACACCTTC CAWSGTGLNYGYTF
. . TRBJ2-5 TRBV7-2 TGTGCCAGCAGCACGACGGGATTACAAGAGACCCAGTACTTC CASSTTGLQETQYF
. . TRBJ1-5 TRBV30 TGTGCCTGGAGTATGTCAGGGGTGAGAGCCCAGCATTTT CAWSMSGVRAQHF
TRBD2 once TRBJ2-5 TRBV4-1 TGCGCCAGCAGCCGGACTAGCGGGCTACAAGAGACCCAGTACTTC CASSRTSGLQETQYF
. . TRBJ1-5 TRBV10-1 TGCGCCAGCAGTTATAGCAATCAGCCCCAGCATTTT CASSYSNQPQHF
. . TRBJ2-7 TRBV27 TGTGCCAGCAGTACCTGGGGGGGGCCCTCTACCGAGCAGTACTTC CASSTWGGPSTEQYF
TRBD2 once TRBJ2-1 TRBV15 TGTGCCACCAGCAGAGAATTAGCGGGAGGGAGGTACAATGAGCAGTTCTTC CATSRELAGGRYNEQFF
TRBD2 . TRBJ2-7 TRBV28 TGTGCCAGCAGTCCGCGGGAGACCCACTACGAGCAGTACTTC CASSPRETHYEQYF
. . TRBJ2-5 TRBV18 TGTGCCAGCCGGCGTGGAGGCCCGCAGGAGACCCAGTACTTC CASRRGGPQETQYF
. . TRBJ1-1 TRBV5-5 TGTGCCAGCAGCTTGGCCCAGGCCCGATGGGCTGAAGCTTTCTTT CASSLAQARWAEAFF
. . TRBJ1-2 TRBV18 TGTGCCAGCTCACTTAGGGACGGACCTATCCCTATCGACACCTTC CASSLRDGPIPIDTF
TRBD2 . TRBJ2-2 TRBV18 TGTGCCAGCTCACCCCCTGGGACTAGCGGGGCCGGAACCGGGGAGCTGTTTTTT CASSPPGTSGAGTGELFF
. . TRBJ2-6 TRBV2 TGTGCCAGCAGTGATTGGGGCTCCGGGGCCAACGTCCTGACTTTC CASSDWGSGANVLTF
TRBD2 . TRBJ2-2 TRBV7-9 TGTGCCAGCAACTTAGCGGGCAGCACCGGGGAGCTGTTTTTT CASNLAGSTGELFF
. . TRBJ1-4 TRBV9 TGTGCCAGCAGCCCCATGGCGAGGGAGGAAAAACTGTTTTTT CASSPMAREEKLFF
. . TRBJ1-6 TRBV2 TGTGCCAGCTGTACTGAATCCGGGGGTAATTCACCCCTCCACTTT CASCTESGGNSPLHF
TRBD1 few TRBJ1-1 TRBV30 TGTGCCTGGAGTGGAACCAACAGGGGGCAAGCTTTCTTT CAWSGTNRGQAFF
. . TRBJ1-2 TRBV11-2 TGTGCCAGCAGCGTCCCCGGGACCGCAACGCCCACCTTC CASSVPGTATPTF
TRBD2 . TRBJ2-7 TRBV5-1 TGCGCCAGCAGCTCTACTAGCGGGGGGGCCTACGAGCAGTACTTC CASSSTSGGAYEQYF
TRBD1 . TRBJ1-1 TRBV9 TGTGCCAGCAGCGCCGGGACAGACTATTCGAACACTGAAGCTTTCTTT CASSAGTDYSNTEAFF
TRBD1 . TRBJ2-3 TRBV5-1 TGCGCCAGCAGTTCCCCCCGGGACAGGGTAACAGATACGCAGTATTTT CASSSPRDRVTDTQYF
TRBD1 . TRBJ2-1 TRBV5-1 TGCGCCAGCAGCTTGGGGGACAGGGGCTCTCTCAATGAGCAGTTCTTC CASSLGDRGSLNEQFF
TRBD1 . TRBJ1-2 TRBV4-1 TGCGCCAGCAGCCAAGACGGACAGGGCGCCCGCTACACCTTC CASSQDGQGARYTF
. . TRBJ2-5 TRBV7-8 TGTGCCACCATGGGTGAGGTCCAAGAGACCCAGTACTTC CATMGEVQETQYF
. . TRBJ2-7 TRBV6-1 TGTGCCAGCAGTGAAAAGGGAGAGGGGCGGTACGAGCAGTACTTC CASSEKGEGRYEQYF
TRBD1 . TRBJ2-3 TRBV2 TGTGCCAGCATCCGTGACAGGGGGGTGACAGATACGCAGTATTTT CASIRDRGVTDTQYF
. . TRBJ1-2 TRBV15 TGTGCCACCAGCAGAGATCGCAATTCTAACTATGGCTACACCTTC CATSRDRNSNYGYTF
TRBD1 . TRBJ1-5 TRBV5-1 TGCGCCAGCAGCCGGACAGGGGAGCGCAATCAGCCCCAGCATTTT CASSRTGERNQPQHF
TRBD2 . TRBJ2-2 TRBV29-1 TGCAGCGGCCGGGGGGGGACTAGCAACACCGGGGAGCTGTTTTTT CSGRGGTSNTGELFF
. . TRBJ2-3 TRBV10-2 TGCGCCAGCAGTCGGGAGACAAGACGCACAGATACGCAGTATTTT CASSRETRRTDTQYF
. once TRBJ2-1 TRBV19 TGTGCCAGCCGGGGAGTCGGGTCCTACAATGAGCAGTTCTTC CASRGVGSYNEQFF